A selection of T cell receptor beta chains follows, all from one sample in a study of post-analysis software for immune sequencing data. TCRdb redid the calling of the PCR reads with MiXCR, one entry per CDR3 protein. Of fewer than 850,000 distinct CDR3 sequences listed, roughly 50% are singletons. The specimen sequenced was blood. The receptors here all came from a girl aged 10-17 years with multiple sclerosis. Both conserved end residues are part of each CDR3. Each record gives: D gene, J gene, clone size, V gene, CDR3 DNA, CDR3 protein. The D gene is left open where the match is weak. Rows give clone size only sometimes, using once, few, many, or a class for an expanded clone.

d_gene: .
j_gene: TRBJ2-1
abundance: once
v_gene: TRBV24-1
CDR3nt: TGTGCCACCAGTGATGCCGCGAGAGTCGAGCAGTTCTTC
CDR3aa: CATSDAARVEQFF

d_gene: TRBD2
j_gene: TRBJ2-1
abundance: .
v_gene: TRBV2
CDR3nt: TGTGCCAGCATTCGCCCACTAGCGGGAGTCCACAATGAGCAGTTCTTC
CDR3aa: CASIRPLAGVHNEQFF

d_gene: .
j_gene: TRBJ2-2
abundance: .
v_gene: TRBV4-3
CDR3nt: TGCGCCAGCAGCCAAGATCGCCGGGGGAGCGGGGAGCTGTTTTTT
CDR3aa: CASSQDRRGSGELFF

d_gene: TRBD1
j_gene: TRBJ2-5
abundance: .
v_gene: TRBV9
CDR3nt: TGTGCCAGCAGCGCTGAGGACAGGGGAGAGGAGACCCAGTACTTC
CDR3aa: CASSAEDRGEETQYF

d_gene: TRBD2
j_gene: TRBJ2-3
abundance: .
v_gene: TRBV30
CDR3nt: TGTGCCTGGAGTGTCACCCGAACTAGCGGGATCCGCACAGATACGCAGTATTTT
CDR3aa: CAWSVTRTSGIRTDTQYF

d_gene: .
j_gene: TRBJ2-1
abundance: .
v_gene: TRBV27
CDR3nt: TGTGCCAGCAGTTTGAGGGCCAGAATCTCCTACAATGAGCAGTTCTTC
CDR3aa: CASSLRARISYNEQFF

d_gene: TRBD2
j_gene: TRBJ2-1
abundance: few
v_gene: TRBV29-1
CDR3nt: TGCAGCGTTGAGGGGACTAGCGGGAGAGGACGGGGCCGCAATGAGCAGTTCTTC
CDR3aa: CSVEGTSGRGRGRNEQFF

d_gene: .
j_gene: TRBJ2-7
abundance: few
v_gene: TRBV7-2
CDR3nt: TGTGCCAGCAGCCGCGGGGCAGGGCCCTACGAGCAGTACTTC
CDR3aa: CASSRGAGPYEQYF

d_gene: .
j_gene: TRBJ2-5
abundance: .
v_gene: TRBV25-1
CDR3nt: TGTGCCAGCAGTGACATGGGAGGCGAGACCCAGTACTTC
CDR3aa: CASSDMGGETQYF

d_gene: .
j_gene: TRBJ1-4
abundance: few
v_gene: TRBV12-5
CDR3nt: TGTGCTAGTGGTTTCGAACAACCTGAGAATGAAAAACTGTTTTTT
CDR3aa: CASGFEQPENEKLFF

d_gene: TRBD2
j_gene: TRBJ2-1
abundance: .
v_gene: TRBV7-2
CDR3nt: TGTGCCAGCTTTCTCCCACTAGCGGGAGGGCCCAGCTCCTACAATGAGCAGTTCTTC
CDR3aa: CASFLPLAGGPSSYNEQFF

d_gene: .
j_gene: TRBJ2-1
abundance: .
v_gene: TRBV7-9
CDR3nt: TGTGCCAGCTTAACGGGTTCGTACAATGAGCAGTTCTTC
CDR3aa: CASLTGSYNEQFF

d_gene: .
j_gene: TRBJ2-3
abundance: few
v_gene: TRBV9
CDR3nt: TGTGCCAGCAGCGTAGGTGGTAGCGATAGCACAGATACGCAGTATTTT
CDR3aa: CASSVGGSDSTDTQYF

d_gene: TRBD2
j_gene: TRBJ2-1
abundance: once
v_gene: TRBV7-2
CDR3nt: TGTGCCAGCAGCTTTAGCGGGAGAAGACCGAATGAGCAGTTCTTC
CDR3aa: CASSFSGRRPNEQFF

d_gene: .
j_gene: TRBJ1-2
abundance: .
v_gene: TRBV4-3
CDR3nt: TGCGCCAGCAGCCAAGATACAGAAGTCTATGGCTACACCTTC
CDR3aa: CASSQDTEVYGYTF

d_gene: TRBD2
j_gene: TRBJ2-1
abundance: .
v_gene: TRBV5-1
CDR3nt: TGCGCCAGCAGCCGGCGGGGGGTCAATGAGCAGTTCTTC
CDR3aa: CASSRRGVNEQFF

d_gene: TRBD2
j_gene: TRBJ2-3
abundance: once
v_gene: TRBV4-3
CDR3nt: TGCGCCAGCAGCCAAGACGACGAAGGAGCGGGAGGGCCAGATACGCAGTATTTT
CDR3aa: CASSQDDEGAGGPDTQYF

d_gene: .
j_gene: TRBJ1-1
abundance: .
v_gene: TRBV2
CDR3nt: TGTGCCAGCAGCACATGGGGGGGAAACACTGAAGCTTTCTTT
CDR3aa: CASSTWGGNTEAFF

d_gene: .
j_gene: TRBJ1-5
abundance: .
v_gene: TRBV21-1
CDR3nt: TGTGCCACCTCGGGACCGCCAAATCAGCCCCAGCATTTT
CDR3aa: CATSGPPNQPQHF

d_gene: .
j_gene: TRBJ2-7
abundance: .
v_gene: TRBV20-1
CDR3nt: TGCAGTGCCGCCTCTTTAGAGGACTACGAGCAGTACTTC
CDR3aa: CSAASLEDYEQYF